The source of this T cell receptor (beta chain) is a study of blood T cell repertoires in COVID-19 (dated by TCRdb to 2018 to 2020). At the level of the whole study: Samples from collaborators originated in the United States, Italy and Spain and spanned both the acute and convalescent phases of COVID-19. Nearly every sample came with metadata listing a de-identified subject ID, COVID-19 status, age in years and sex. The dataset comprised deeply sampled blood TCRbeta repertoires from subjects exposed to, actively infected with, or recovered from COVID-19. A freely available public database, intended as a resource for researchers studying the immune response to SARS-CoV-2, is where the repertoires were released. The material from the prospective study consisted of cDNA or gDNA derived from T cells, B-cell-depleted T cells, or PBMCs. Samples came from the ongoing ImmuneRACE study (first 160 participants) plus 1,254 subjects from 6 global collaborators. Where HLA class I and class II types were available, the types were taken from metadata supplied by the sample provider, not from assay-based typing. What the study reported, not specific to this receptor: How much clinical and demographic metadata was included differed by source and by participant, and the metadata was provided uncurated.

Each collaborating institution followed its own protocols to collect whole blood in K2EDTA tubes. For TCRbeta analysis, collaborators shipped samples as frozen whole blood, isolated PBMCs, or DNA extracted from either of those sample types. Trimming at the junction amounts to 0 bases on V and 4 bases on J, and the germline ends lie 18 bases apart. CDR1 and CDR2 are read off the germline V gene as SGHDN and FVKESK. Counted from cysteine to phenylalanine, this CDR3 has 17 amino acids. The only DNA kept is the CDR3, 51 bases in frame from the first base. TCRbeta CDR3 regions were amplified from genomic DNA using the immunoSEQ Assay, a bias-controlled multiplex PCR. As for the authors' bioinformatics: Within the assay, amplification of reference gene primers was used to estimate how many nucleated cells each sample contained. To quantify the absolute abundance of each unique TCRbeta CDR3 rearrangement, sequence reads were collapsed and filtered. Productive Simpson clonality was computed per sample as the square root of Simpson's diversity index over productive rearrangements. TCRdb took over this immuneACCESS table, retaining in-frame rearrangements with V and J assigned. Such tables are incomplete; in checked studies, under half of the missing clones stem from an unresolved V gene, and the remainder is unexplained. The V and J calls and clone size were taken over from that table, and D and trimming were inferred from the DNA. Across this sample there are about 98,000 clones, with 70% to 90% seen only once. The biggest ten clones account for approximately 4.9% of the sample.

As concerns this clone: This clone's antigen is unknown. There are no base qualities to consult, and no much larger clone falls within one base.

Recombination linked TRBV14 to TRBJ1-1, and possibly TRBD1, on 5 matching bases. Specimen: peripheral blood. The TCR was taken from a man between 65 and 85 years old with acute or convalescent COVID-19. The nucleotide sequence reads as follows: TGTGCCAGCAGCCAAGATTGCTGGACAAGCTCGGGCACTGAAGCTTTCTTT. Translated, this is CASSQDCWTSSGTEAFF.